Here is one T cell receptor (beta chain) with its context. What it binds is unknown. This CDR3 is 15 amino acids long. Trimming removed 0 bases from V and 1 base from J, with 10 bases in between. Germline loops: CDR1 SGHRS, CDR2 YFSETQ. These data belong to a study of T cells and Merkel cell carcinoma outcomes. The data were produced by immunoSEQ multiplex PCR, yet TCRdb's version contains in-frame clones alone and is incomplete. The sample holds fewer than 2,500 clones; about three quarters are singletons and the top ten take more than 25%. Findings of the study overall: Reportedly, T-cell repertoire with density predicts Merkel cell carcinoma outcomes.

The TCR originated in a human donor with Merkel cell carcinoma. Sequenced input: tumor tissue from Merkel cell carcinoma. V is TRBV5-1 and J is TRBJ1-1, with no clear D. The CDR3 nucleotides are TGCGCCAGCAGCTTGGGAGATCACGGGAACACTGAAGCTTTCTTT. It encodes CASSLGDHGNTEAFF.